The rows below give T cell receptor beta chains drawn from one sample of a study of radiotherapy plus CTLA-4 blockade in lung cancer. Here immunoSEQ multiplex PCR was the method, and the copy in TCRdb shows in-frame clones only, minus some. This table holds tens of thousands of clones, around 79% found once. This specimen was peripheral blood, taken from a patient treated with radiotherapy plus ipilimumab. Source of these receptors: a human donor with non-small cell lung cancer who had a partial response to radiotherapy plus ipilimumab. Some clones in this sample may be carry-over from other donors' samples. Both conserved end residues are trimmed from each CDR3. The D gene is left open where the match is weak.

V: TRBV6-5; D: TRBD1; J: TRBJ2-7; CDR3: ASSPSGQGSYEQY
V: TRBV7-9; D: TRBD1; J: TRBJ2-7; CDR3: ASRSSGGEQY
V: TRBV7-8; D: TRBD1; J: TRBJ1-2; CDR3: ASSYPGTGMGYT
V: TRBV5-1; D: TRBD1; J: TRBJ1-1; CDR3: ASNRGLNTEAF
V: TRBV5-1; D: -; J: TRBJ1-6; CDR3: ASSWGRSSSPLH
V: TRBV30; D: TRBD1; J: TRBJ1-5; CDR3: AWSSGQGGNQPQH
V: TRBV7-8; D: -; J: TRBJ2-7; CDR3: ASSLDTRGYEQY
V: TRBV28; D: TRBD2; J: TRBJ2-7; CDR3: ATVISGRAYEQY
V: TRBV5-1; D: TRBD1; J: TRBJ1-4; CDR3: ASSRGTGTNEKLF
V: TRBV6-1; D: -; J: TRBJ2-7; CDR3: ASSTPTGEQY
V: TRBV9; D: TRBD2; J: TRBJ2-3; CDR3: ASSARAGLAGTDTQY
V: TRBV19; D: -; J: TRBJ2-7; CDR3: GGGGSYEQY
V: TRBV6-4; D: TRBD1; J: TRBJ1-2; CDR3: ASSVGQGYGYT
V: TRBV28; D: TRBD1; J: TRBJ2-1; CDR3: ASSLTGYNEQF
V: TRBV28; D: TRBD2; J: TRBJ2-5; CDR3: ASSSLWGKVSGGSFETQY
V: TRBV7-8; D: -; J: TRBJ2-1; CDR3: ASSLAGLGGEQF
V: TRBV7-7; D: TRBD2; J: TRBJ2-1; CDR3: ASSMLAGGRGEQF
V: TRBV27; D: TRBD2; J: TRBJ2-1; CDR3: ASTSSGGAIEQF
V: TRBV19; D: TRBD2; J: TRBJ2-3; CDR3: ASSIGTSGSSDTQY
V: TRBV6-1; D: TRBD2; J: TRBJ2-6; CDR3: ASSEVRLAGVPGANVLT
V: TRBV6-5; D: TRBD1; J: TRBJ1-5; CDR3: ASSWDRNQPQH
V: TRBV6-5; D: -; J: TRBJ1-2; CDR3: ASSYSNGGYYGYT
V: TRBV28; D: TRBD2; J: TRBJ2-2; CDR3: ASSRAGGPTGELF
V: TRBV23-1; D: TRBD1; J: TRBJ2-7; CDR3: ASSHRDSFTYEQY
V: TRBV7-3; D: -; J: TRBJ2-6; CDR3: ASSLGPRSGSGANVLT
V: TRBV15; D: -; J: TRBJ2-2; CDR3: ATSRDQRTGELF
V: TRBV6-1; D: -; J: TRBJ2-2; CDR3: ASSVARVGTGELF
V: TRBV7-2; D: -; J: TRBJ1-1; CDR3: ASSLASQGMWNTEAF
V: TRBV27; D: -; J: TRBJ1-6; CDR3: ASAPVAGTYNSPLH
V: TRBV5-1; D: -; J: TRBJ1-5; CDR3: ASSLGTAVNQPQH
V: TRBV20-1; D: -; J: TRBJ2-4; CDR3: SAGTGDIQY
V: TRBV9; D: TRBD2; J: TRBJ2-2; CDR3: ASSAGLAGVTGELF
V: TRBV21-1; D: -; J: TRBJ2-7; CDR3: ASSKALSFGTISYEQY
V: TRBV28; D: -; J: TRBJ1-2; CDR3: ASSLRFSGYT
V: TRBV5-1; D: TRBD2; J: TRBJ2-2; CDR3: ASSFSPLAGTGELF
V: TRBV19; D: TRBD1; J: TRBJ2-4; CDR3: ASSIRQGVGSIQY
V: TRBV6-5; D: -; J: TRBJ2-6; CDR3: ASSSYGANVLT
V: TRBV29-1; D: -; J: TRBJ1-1; CDR3: SVVRQLNTEAF
V: TRBV11-2; D: -; J: TRBJ1-2; CDR3: ASRDYTGYT
V: TRBV11-2; D: TRBD2; J: TRBJ2-1; CDR3: ASSLGAGGLNEQF
V: TRBV29-1; D: TRBD2; J: TRBJ2-7; CDR3: SVDLGAGVRSEQY
V: TRBV7-9; D: TRBD2; J: TRBJ2-2; CDR3: ASSLAWGLANTGELF
V: TRBV9; D: TRBD2; J: TRBJ2-3; CDR3: ASSPQLGLAGATQY
V: TRBV19; D: -; J: TRBJ1-1; CDR3: ASSIGAVRHTEAF
V: TRBV6-5; D: -; J: TRBJ2-3; CDR3: ASKRTDTQY
V: TRBV5-1; D: -; J: TRBJ1-2; CDR3: ASSAWTGANYGYT